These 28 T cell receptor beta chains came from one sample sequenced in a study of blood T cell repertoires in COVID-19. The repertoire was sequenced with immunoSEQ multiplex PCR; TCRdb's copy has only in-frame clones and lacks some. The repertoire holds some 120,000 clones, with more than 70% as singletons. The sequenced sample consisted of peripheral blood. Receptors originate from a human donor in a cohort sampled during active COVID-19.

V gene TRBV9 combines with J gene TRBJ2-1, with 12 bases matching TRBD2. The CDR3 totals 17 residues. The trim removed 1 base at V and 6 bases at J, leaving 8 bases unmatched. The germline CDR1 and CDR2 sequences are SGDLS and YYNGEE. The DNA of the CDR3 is TGTGCCAGCAGCGTAAGTACTAGCGGGAGGAAGGGCAATGAGCAGTTCTTC. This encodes CASSVSTSGRKGNEQFF.

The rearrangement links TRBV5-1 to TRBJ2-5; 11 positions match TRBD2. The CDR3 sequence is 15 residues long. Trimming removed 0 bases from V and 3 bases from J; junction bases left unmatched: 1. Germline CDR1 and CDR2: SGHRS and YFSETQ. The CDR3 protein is CASSLALAGEETQYF. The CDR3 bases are TGCGCCAGCAGCTTGGCACTAGCGGGGGAAGAGACCCAGTACTTC.

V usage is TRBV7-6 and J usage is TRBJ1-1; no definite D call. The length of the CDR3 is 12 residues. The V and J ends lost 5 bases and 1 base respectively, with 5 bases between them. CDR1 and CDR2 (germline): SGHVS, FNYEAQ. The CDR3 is CASSGRNTEAFF. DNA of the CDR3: TGTGCCAGCAGCGGCAGGAACACTGAAGCTTTCTTT.

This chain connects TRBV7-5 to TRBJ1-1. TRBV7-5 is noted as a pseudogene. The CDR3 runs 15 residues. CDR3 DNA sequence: TGTGCCAGAAGCTTAGTTACCGAGGGGTCGGGGGAGGCTTTCTTT. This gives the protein CARSLVTEGSGEAFF.

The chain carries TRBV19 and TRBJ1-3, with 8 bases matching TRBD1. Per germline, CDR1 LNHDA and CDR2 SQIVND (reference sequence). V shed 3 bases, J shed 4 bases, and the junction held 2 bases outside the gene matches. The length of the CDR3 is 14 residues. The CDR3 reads CASSMTGVGNTIYF. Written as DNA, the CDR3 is TGTGCCAGTAGTATGACAGGGGTCGGAAACACCATATATTTT.

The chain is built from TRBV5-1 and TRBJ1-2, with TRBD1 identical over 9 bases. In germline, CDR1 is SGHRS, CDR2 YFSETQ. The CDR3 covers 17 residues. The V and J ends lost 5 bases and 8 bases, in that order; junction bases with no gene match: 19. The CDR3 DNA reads TGCGCCAGCAGTTCCTTCCTGGAGAACAGGGGGCGACGAGGCTACACCTTC. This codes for CASSSFLENRGRRGYTF.

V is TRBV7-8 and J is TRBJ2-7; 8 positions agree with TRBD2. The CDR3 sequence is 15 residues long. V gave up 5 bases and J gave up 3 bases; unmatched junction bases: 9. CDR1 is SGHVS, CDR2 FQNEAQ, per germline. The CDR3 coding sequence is TGTGCCAGCAGCGCCCCGGGGGGGCGGATCTACGAGCAGTACTTC. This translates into CASSAPGGRIYEQYF.

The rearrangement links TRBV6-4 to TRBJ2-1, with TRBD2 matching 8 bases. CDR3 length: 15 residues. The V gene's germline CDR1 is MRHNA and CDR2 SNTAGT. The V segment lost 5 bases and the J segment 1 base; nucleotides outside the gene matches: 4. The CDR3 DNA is TGTGCCAGCAGTTTAGCGGGACTTTCCTACAATGAGCAGTTCTTC. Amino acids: CASSLAGLSYNEQFF.

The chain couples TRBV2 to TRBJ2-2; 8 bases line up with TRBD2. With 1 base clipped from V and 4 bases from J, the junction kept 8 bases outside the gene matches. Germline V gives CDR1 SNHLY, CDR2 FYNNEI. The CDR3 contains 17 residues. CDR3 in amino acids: CASSEVWGLGGTGELFF. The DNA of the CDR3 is TGTGCCAGCAGTGAAGTATGGGGACTAGGGGGCACCGGGGAGCTGTTTTTT.

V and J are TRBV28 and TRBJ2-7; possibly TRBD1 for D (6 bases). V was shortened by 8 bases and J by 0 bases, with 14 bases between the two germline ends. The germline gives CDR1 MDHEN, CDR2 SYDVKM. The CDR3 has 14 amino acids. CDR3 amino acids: CASFGTSSSYEQYF. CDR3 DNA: TGTGCCAGCTTTGGGACATCAAGCTCCTACGAGCAGTACTTC.

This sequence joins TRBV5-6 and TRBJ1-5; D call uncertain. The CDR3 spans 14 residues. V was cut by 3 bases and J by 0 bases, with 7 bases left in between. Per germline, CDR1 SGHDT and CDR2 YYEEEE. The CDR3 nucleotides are TGTGCCAGCAGCTCTTTTTATAGCAATCAGCCCCAGCATTTT. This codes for CASSSFYSNQPQHF.

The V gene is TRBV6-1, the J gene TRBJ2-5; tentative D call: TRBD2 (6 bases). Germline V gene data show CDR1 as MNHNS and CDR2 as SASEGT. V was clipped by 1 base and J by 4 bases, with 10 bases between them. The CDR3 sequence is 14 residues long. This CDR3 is CASSEGQRVETQYF. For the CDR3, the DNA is TGTGCCAGCAGTGAAGGGCAGCGGGTAGAGACCCAGTACTTC.

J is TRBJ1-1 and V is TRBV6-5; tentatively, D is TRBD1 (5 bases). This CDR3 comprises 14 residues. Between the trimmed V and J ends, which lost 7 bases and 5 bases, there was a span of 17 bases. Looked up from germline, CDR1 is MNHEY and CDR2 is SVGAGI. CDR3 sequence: CASKTQGIGTEAFF. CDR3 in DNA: TGTGCCAGCAAAACTCAGGGAATTGGGACTGAAGCTTTCTTT.

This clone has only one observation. CDR3 loop: CSVEGQQGPGDTQYF. The CDR3 DNA reads as TGCAGCGTTGAGGGTCAGCAGGGGCCGGGAGATACGCAGTATTTT. The chain is built from TRBV29-1 and TRBJ2-3, with D perhaps matching TRBD1 (6 bases). V was trimmed by 3 bases and J by 5 bases, leaving 18 bases between them. Germline loops: CDR1 SQVTM, CDR2 ANQGSEA. This CDR3 has 15 amino acids.

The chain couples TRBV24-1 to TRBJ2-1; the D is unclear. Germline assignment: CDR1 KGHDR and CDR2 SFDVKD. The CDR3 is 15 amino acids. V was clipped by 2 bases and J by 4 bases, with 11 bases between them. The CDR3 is CATSDSGNLYNEQFF. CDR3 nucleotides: TGTGCCACCAGTGATTCAGGCAATTTGTACAATGAGCAGTTCTTC.

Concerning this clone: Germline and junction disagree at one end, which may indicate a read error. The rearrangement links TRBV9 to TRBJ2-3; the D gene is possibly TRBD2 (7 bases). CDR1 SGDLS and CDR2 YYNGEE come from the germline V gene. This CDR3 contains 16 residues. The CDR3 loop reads CARSEGGGGSSDTQYF. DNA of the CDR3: TGTGCCCGCAGCGAGGGGGGCGGGGGAAGTTCAGATACGCAGTATTTT.

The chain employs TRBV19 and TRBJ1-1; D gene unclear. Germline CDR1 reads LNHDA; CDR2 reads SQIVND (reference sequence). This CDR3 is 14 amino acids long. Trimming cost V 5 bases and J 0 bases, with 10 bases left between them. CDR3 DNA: TGTGCCAGTAGTTGGAGGGCGATGAACACTGAAGCTTTCTTT. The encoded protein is CASSWRAMNTEAFF.

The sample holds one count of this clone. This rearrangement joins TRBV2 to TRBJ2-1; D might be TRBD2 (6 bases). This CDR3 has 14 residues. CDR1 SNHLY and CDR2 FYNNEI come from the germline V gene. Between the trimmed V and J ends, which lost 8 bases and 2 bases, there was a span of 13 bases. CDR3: CASAVASAYNEQFF. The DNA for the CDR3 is TGTGCCAGCGCTGTGGCTAGCGCCTACAATGAGCAGTTCTTC. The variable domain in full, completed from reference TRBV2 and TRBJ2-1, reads EPEVTQTPSHQVTQMGQEVILRCVPISNHLYFYWYRQILGQKVEFLVSFYNNEISEKSEIFDDQFSVERPDGSNFTLKIRSTKLEDSAMYFCASAVASAYNEQFFGPGTRLTVL.

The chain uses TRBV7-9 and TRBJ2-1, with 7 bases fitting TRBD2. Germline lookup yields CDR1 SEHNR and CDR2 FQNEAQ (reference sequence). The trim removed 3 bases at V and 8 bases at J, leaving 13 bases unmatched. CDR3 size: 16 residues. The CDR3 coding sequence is TGTGCCAGCAGCTTTCTCGCTAGCGGCTTGTCGGATGAGCAGTTCTTC. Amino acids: CASSFLASGLSDEQFF.

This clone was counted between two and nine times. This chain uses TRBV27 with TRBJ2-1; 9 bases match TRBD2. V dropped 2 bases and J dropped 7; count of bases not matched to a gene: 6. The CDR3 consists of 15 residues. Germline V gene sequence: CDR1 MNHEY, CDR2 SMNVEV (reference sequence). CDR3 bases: TGTGCCAGCAGTTTAGCGGGAGGGGGGTGGAATGAGCAGTTCTTC. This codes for CASSLAGGGWNEQFF.

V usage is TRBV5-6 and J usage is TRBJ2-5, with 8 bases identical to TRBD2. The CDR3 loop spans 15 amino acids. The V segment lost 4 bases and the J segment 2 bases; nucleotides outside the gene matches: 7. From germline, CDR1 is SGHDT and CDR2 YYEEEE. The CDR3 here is CASSQGLAAQETQYF. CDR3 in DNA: TGTGCCAGCAGCCAAGGACTAGCAGCTCAAGAGACCCAGTACTTC.

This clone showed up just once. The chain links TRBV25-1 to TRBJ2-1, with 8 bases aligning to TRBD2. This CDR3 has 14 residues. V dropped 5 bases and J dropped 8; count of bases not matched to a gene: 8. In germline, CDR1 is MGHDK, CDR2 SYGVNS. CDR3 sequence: CASSPRGGGHEQFF. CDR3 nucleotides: TGTGCCAGCAGTCCCCGGGGGGGCGGGCATGAGCAGTTCTTC.

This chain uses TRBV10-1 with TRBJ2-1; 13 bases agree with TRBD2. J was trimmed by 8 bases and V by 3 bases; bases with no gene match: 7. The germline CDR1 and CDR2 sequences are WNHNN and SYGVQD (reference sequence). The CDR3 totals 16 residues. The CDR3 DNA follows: TGCGCCAGCAGTGACCAGACTAGCGGGAGGCAGGATGAGCAGTTCTTC. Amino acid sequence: CASSDQTSGRQDEQFF.

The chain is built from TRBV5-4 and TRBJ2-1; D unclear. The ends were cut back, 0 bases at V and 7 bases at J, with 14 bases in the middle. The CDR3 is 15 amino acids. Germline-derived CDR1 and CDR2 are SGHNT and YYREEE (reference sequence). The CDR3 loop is CASSLGSRLENEQFF. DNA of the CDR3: TGTGCCAGCAGCTTGGGGAGCCGCCTGGAGAATGAGCAGTTCTTC.

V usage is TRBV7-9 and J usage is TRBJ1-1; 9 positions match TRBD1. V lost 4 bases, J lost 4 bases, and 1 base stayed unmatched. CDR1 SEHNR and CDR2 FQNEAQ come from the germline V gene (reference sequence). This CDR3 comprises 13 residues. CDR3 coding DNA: TGTGCCAGCAGCTCGGGACAGGGCACTGAAGCTTTCTTT. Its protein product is CASSSGQGTEAFF.

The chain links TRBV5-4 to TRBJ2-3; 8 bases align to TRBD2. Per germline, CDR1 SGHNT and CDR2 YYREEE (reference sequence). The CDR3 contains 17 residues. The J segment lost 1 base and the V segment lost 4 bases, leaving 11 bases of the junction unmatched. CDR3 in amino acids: CASSPPAGGWGTDTQYF. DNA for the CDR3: TGTGCCAGCAGCCCCCCGGCGGGGGGCTGGGGCACAGATACGCAGTATTTT. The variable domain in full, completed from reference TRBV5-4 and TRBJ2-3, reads ETGVTQSPTHLIKTRGQQVTLRCSSQSGHNTVSWYQQALGQGPQFIFQYYREEENGRGNFPPRFSGLQFPNYSSELNVNALELDDSALYLCASSPPAGGWGTDTQYFGPGTRLTVL.

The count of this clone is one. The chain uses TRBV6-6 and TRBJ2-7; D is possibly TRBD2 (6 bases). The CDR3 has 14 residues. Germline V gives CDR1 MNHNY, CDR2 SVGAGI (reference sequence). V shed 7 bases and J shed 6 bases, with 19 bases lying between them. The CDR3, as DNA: TGTGCCAGCAAAATCGGGGGAGAGCCCCCCGAGCAGTACTTC. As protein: CASKIGGEPPEQYF.

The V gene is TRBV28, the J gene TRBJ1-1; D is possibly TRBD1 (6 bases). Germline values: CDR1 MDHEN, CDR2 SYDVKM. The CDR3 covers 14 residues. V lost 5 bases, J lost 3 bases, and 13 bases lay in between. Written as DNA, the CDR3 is TGTGCCAGCAGTCTCAGGGGTTGGGACACTGAAGCTTTCTTT. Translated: CASSLRGWDTEAFF.